The source of this T cell receptor (beta chain) is a study of shared clonotypes between healthy human individuals. Study details: There were three CD4 naive, three CD4 memory, two CD8 naive and one CD8 memory plates per donor.

The CDR3 has 15 amino acids. Trimming took 8 bases from V and 1 from J; bases not matched to a gene: 7. Germline-derived CDR1 and CDR2 are MNHNS and SASEGT. TCRdb's copy holds only in-frame clones and misses some; the assay was immunoSEQ multiplex PCR. The data show nearly 2 million clones, about 95% seen once. CD8 cells classed as naive were CD45RO-negative and positively selected for CCR7, excluding terminally differentiated effector memory CD45RA+ cells. The chain has TRBV6-1 and TRBJ2-7, with 11 bases identical to TRBD2. This receptor was identified in a man aged 18 to 30 in good health. Material for sequencing was naive CD8+ T cells sorted from blood. The CDR3 is CASLDLAGGSYEQYF. In nucleotides, the CDR3 is TGTGCCAGCCTAGACTTAGCGGGGGGGTCCTACGAGCAGTACTTC.